Following are 26 T cell receptor beta chains from one sample sequenced in a study of T cell responses to AZD1222 COVID-19 vaccine. Generated by immunoSEQ multiplex PCR, the TCRdb table keeps only in-frame clones and is missing some. The repertoire consists of 120,000 or so clones, with roughly 93% occurring once and the leading ten covering about 3.1%. The input for sequencing was peripheral blood, taken 28 days after the second AZD1222 dose. These receptors were taken from an adult who received the AZD1222 COVID-19 vaccine.

J is TRBJ1-6 and V is TRBV6-6, with D hard to call. This CDR3 has 16 amino acids. Trimming stripped 1 base from V and 8 bases from J, with 15 bases between. CDR1 is MNHNY and CDR2 is SVGAGI in the germline V gene (reference sequence). The CDR3 DNA reads TGTGCCAGCAGTTACTTCGGCGAGAGGGCCGATTCACCCCTCCACTTT. It yields the protein CASSYFGERADSPLHF.

The V gene is TRBV2, the J gene TRBJ2-7; D may be TRBD2 (6 bases). From germline, CDR1 is SNHLY and CDR2 FYNNEI. The germline V and J ends were trimmed by 8 bases and 0 bases, with 8 bases remaining between them. The CDR3 runs 12 residues. CDR3 loop: CASRGSSYEQYF. The CDR3 nucleotides are TGTGCCAGCCGGGGGAGCTCCTACGAGCAGTACTTC. Looking up the rest from reference TRBV2 and TRBJ2-7 gives the full variable domain: EPEVTQTPSHQVTQMGQEVILRCVPISNHLYFYWYRQILGQKVEFLVSFYNNEISEKSEIFDDQFSVERPDGSNFTLKIRSTKLEDSAMYFCASRGSSYEQYFGPGTRLTVT.

CDR3 loop: CASSQGAVNEQFF. CDR3 nucleotide sequence: TGTGCCAGCAGCCAAGGGGCTGTCAATGAGCAGTTCTTC. V usage is TRBV4-2 and J usage is TRBJ2-1; D remains ambiguous. The CDR3 is 13 residues long. CDR1 LGHNA and CDR2 YNFKEQ come from the germline V gene. V was pared by 1 base and J by 6 bases, with 7 bases between.

This chain joins TRBV5-4 and TRBJ2-3, with 7 bases that match TRBD1. The CDR3 consists of 17 residues. Germline trimming cut 4 bases from V and 1 base from J; bases unmatched to any gene: 12. CDR1 and CDR2 (germline): SGHNT, YYREEE (reference sequence). CDR3 nucleotides: TGTGCCAGCAGCCTACGGAGACAGGGCCTGGGCACAGATACGCAGTATTTT. This sequence encodes CASSLRRQGLGTDTQYF.

The chain uses TRBV9 and TRBJ2-3, with 10 bases lining up with TRBD2. CDR1 and CDR2 (germline): SGDLS, YYNGEE. The CDR3 is 15 amino acids. V dropped 4 bases and J dropped 6; count of bases not matched to a gene: 8. In DNA form, the CDR3 reads TGTGCCAGCAGCCCCCTAGCGGGAGATAGGGATACGCAGTATTTT. It yields the protein CASSPLAGDRDTQYF.

The V gene is TRBV24-1, the J gene TRBJ2-1; D unclear. Germline V gene sequence: CDR1 KGHDR, CDR2 SFDVKD. V lost 9 bases to trimming and J lost 6 bases, with 8 bases between them. The CDR3 is 11 amino acids. The CDR3 DNA sequence: TGTGCCACCGGCCAAGCCAATGAGCAGTTCTTC. Protein sequence: CATGQANEQFF.

This clone turned up a few times. The chain recombines TRBV11-3 with TRBJ2-3, with D uncertain. Germline loops: CDR1 SGHNT, CDR2 YENEEA. The V and J ends lost 4 bases and 1 base respectively, with 3 bases between them. This CDR3 is 12 amino acids long. CDR3 nucleotides: TGTGCCAGCAGCTCCCGCACAGATACGCAGTATTTT. Its protein is CASSSRTDTQYF.

The V call is TRBV18, the J call TRBJ1-2, with D possibly matching TRBD1 (5 bases). Per the germline V gene, CDR1 is KGHSH and CDR2 is LQKENI. V lost 3 bases to trimming and J lost 8 bases, with 22 bases between them. This CDR3 has 16 amino acids. In DNA form, the CDR3 reads TGTGCCAGCTCACCCTTGGGACTGCATCCGGACGACGGCTACACCTTC. Amino acids: CASSPLGLHPDDGYTF.

The chain is built from TRBV6-5 and TRBJ1-5; tentative D call: TRBD1 (5 bases). The CDR3 sequence is 15 residues long. Trimming pared 6 bases from V and 0 bases from J, leaving 12 bases between. The V gene's germline CDR1 is MNHEY and CDR2 SVGAGI. CDR3 DNA sequence: TGTGCCAGCAGGACGGGGCAGGGTAGCAATCAGCCCCAGCATTTT. This translates into CASRTGQGSNQPQHF.

The CDR3 loop is CSVDPQGAGNTIYF. The CDR3 nucleotides read TGCAGCGTTGATCCCCAGGGTGCAGGAAACACCATATATTTT. The V and J genes are TRBV29-1 and TRBJ1-3; TRBD1 might be the D (5 bases). The germline V gene encodes CDR1 SQVTM and CDR2 ANQGSEA. The CDR3 length is 14 residues. The germline V and J ends were trimmed by 3 bases and 4 bases, with 13 bases remaining between them.

The V and J genes are TRBV5-8 and TRBJ2-1, with 13 bases matching TRBD2. Germline V gene lookup returns CDR1 SGHTS and CDR2 YDEGEE. J lost 8 bases, V lost 0 bases, and 5 bases had no gene match. The CDR3 runs to 16 residues. CDR3: CASSLGTSGRSDEQFF. The CDR3 bases are TGTGCCAGCAGCTTGGGGACTAGCGGGAGATCGGATGAGCAGTTCTTC.

The chain employs TRBV27 and TRBJ2-6; the match to TRBD1 covers 12 bases. The CDR3 spans 17 residues. Looked up from germline, CDR1 is MNHEY and CDR2 is SMNVEV (reference sequence). After removal of 5 bases from V and 3 bases from J, the junction contained 5 bases not matched to a gene. The CDR3 loop is CASSPGQGALGANVLTF. CDR3 in DNA: TGTGCCAGCAGTCCGGGACAGGGGGCGCTTGGGGCCAACGTCCTGACTTTC. Full variable domain (missing parts from reference TRBV27 and TRBJ2-6): EAQVTQNPRYLITVTGKKLTVTCSQNMNHEYMSWYRQDPGLGLRQIYYSMNVEVTDKGDVPEGYKVSRKEKRNFPLILESPSPNQTSLYFCASSPGQGALGANVLTFGAGSRLTVL.

DNA of the CDR3: TGCGCCAGCAGCCAAGTTCGGGTATCCTCAGAGACCCAGTACTTC. Protein: CASSQVRVSSETQYF. The chain carries TRBV4-1 and TRBJ2-5; D unclear. The CDR3 runs 15 residues. Looked up from germline, CDR1 is MGHRA and CDR2 is YSYEKL. Trimming cost V 1 base and J 4 bases, with 13 bases left between them.

This chain uses TRBV4-1 with TRBJ1-5; 9 bases are shared with TRBD1. The V and J ends lost 1 base and 7 bases, in that order; junction bases with no gene match: 8. CDR3 length: 16 amino acids. Per the germline V gene, CDR1 is MGHRA and CDR2 is YSYEKL. DNA for the CDR3: TGCGCCAGCAGCCAAGGTTGGACAGGGGTTAGCCAGCCCCAGCATTTT. Translating it yields CASSQGWTGVSQPQHF.

This clone was recorded only once. The chain is built from TRBV20-1 and TRBJ2-3; D ambiguous. V was shortened by 4 bases and J by 12 bases, with 11 bases between the two germline ends. This CDR3 is 10 amino acids long. Germline CDR1 DFQATT, CDR2 SNEGSKA (reference sequence). The CDR3 loop is CSANSLSQYF. The DNA of the CDR3 is TGCAGTGCTAATAGCTTGTCACAGTATTTT.

This clone was picked up a small number of times. V usage is TRBV5-1 and J usage is TRBJ1-4; no firm D call. V was cut by 5 bases and J by 6 bases, with 11 bases left in between. This CDR3 has 13 amino acids. Germline CDR1 and CDR2: SGHRS and YFSETQ. The CDR3: CASSREAHEKLFF. The CDR3 DNA follows: TGCGCCAGCAGTCGTGAAGCTCATGAAAAACTGTTTTTT.

The chain uses TRBV2 and TRBJ1-3; a possible D gene is TRBD1 (6 bases). The V end was cut by 3 bases, the J end by 3 bases, with 9 bases between. Per germline, CDR1 SNHLY and CDR2 FYNNEI. This CDR3 has 14 residues. The DNA of the CDR3 is TGTGCCAGCAGTGAGTTCAGGGGTGGAAACACCATATATTTT. Its translation: CASSEFRGGNTIYF.

CDR3 region: CASSDLGVYQETQYF. As DNA, the CDR3 is TGCGCCAGCAGCGACCTCGGGGTCTACCAAGAGACCCAGTACTTC. This chain joins TRBV5-1 and TRBJ2-5; tentative D call: TRBD2 (5 bases). Trimming removed 4 bases at V and 0 bases at J, with 13 bases between. The CDR3 spans 15 residues. Germline CDR1 and CDR2: SGHRS and YFSETQ.

The chain joins TRBV7-2 to TRBJ2-1; 8 bases are shared with TRBD2. In germline, CDR1 is SGHTA, CDR2 FQGNSA. Trimming cost V 4 bases and J 4 bases; bases outside gene matches: 18. The CDR3 runs 19 residues. The CDR3 nucleotides read TGTGCCAGCAGCTCAGGAATGATACCGGAACTAGCGGCTTACAATGAGCAGTTCTTC. It is translated as CASSSGMIPELAAYNEQFF.

The chain combines TRBV12-5 with TRBJ2-2; D assignment may be TRBD1 or TRBD2 (5 bases each). The CDR3 has 16 residues. CDR1 and CDR2 from the germline V gene are LGHNT and FRNRAP. Trimming removed 4 bases from V and 2 bases from J, with 14 bases in between. This chain's CDR3 is CASGSPGTHNTGELFF. CDR3 bases: TGTGCTAGTGGTTCTCCCGGGACGCATAACACCGGGGAGCTGTTTTTT.

This chain joins TRBV11-2 and TRBJ1-2; TRBD1 might be the D (6 bases). Trimming took 10 bases from V and 3 from J, leaving 12 bases between them. CDR3 size: 12 residues. Germline V gene data show CDR1 as SGHAT and CDR2 as FQNNGV. The CDR3 DNA is TGTGCCACCCGGGGGCTTCACTATGGCTACACCTTC. It translates to CATRGLHYGYTF. Full variable domain (outside the CDR3, taken from reference TRBV11-2 and TRBJ1-2): EAGVAQSPRYKIIEKRQSVAFWCNPISGHATLYWYQQILGQGPKLLIQFQNNGVVDDSQLPKDRFSAERLKGVDSTLKIQPAKLEDSAVYLCATRGLHYGYTFGSGTRLTVV.

The gene calls are TRBV4-1 and TRBJ2-5; maybe TRBD2 (5 bases). Germline CDR1 is MGHRA and CDR2 is YSYEKL. This CDR3 is built from 14 residues. The V and J ends lost 1 base and 1 base respectively, with 7 bases between them. CDR3 coding DNA: TGCGCCAGCAGCCAAGGAGGGCGCCAAGAGACCCAGTACTTC. Translated, it gives CASSQGGRQETQYF.

V is TRBV10-3 and J is TRBJ2-1; D call uncertain. Germline lookup yields CDR1 ENHRY and CDR2 SYGVKD. V was pared by 3 bases and J by 3 bases, with 9 bases between. The CDR3 is made up of 14 amino acids. In nucleotides, the CDR3 is TGTGCCATCAGTGACGCGATCAACTACAATGAGCAGTTCTTC. Translation gives CAISDAINYNEQFF.

The CDR3 region has the DNA TGTGCCACCAGCAGACCCCCGGGGTCTAGCGGGAGGCAAGAGACCCAGTACTTC. Amino acid sequence: CATSRPPGSSGRQETQYF. The chain recombines TRBV15 with TRBJ2-5; 11 bases agree with TRBD2. The CDR3 runs to 18 residues. Losses at the gene ends were 2 bases for V and 2 bases for J; bases not matched to a gene: 10. In germline, CDR1 is LNHNV, CDR2 YYDKDF (reference sequence).

The chain uses TRBV7-2 and TRBJ2-5; the D is unclear. The closer fit of TRBJ2-7 to the DNA end suggests the J call may be wrong. There are 11 residues in the CDR3. In germline, CDR1 is SGHTA, CDR2 FQGNSA. The CDR3 sequence: CASSPLGEQYF. Here the CDR3 DNA reads TGTGCCAGCAGCCCCCTGGGCGAGCAGTACTTC.

This clone came up once. Here the CDR3 DNA reads TGTGCCAGCAGCTTAAGCCCGTCAGATAGGGTCCAAAACATTCAGTACTTC. Protein: CASSLSPSDRVQNIQYF. V and J are TRBV7-2 and TRBJ2-4; D is unresolved. The V and J ends lost 2 bases and 5 bases respectively, with 19 bases between them. The CDR3 is 17 residues long. Germline values: CDR1 SGHTA, CDR2 FQGNSA. Variable domain in full (rest from reference TRBV7-2 and TRBJ2-4): GAGVSQSPSNKVTEKGKDVELRCDPISGHTALYWYRQSLGQGLEFLIYFQGNSAPDKSGLPSDRFSAERTGGSVSTLTIQRTQQEDSAVYLCASSLSPSDRVQNIQYFGAGTRLSVL.